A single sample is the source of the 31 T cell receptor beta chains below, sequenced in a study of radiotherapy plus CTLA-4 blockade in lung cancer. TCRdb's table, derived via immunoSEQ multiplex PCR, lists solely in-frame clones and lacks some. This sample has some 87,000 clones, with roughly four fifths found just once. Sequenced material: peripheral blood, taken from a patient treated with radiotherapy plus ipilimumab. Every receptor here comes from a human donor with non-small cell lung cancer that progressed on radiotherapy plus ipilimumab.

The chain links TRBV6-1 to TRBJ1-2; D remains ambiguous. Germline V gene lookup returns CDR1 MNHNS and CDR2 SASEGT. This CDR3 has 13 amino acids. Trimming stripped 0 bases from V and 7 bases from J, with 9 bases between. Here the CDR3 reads CASSEAGWSGYTF. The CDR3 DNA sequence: TGTGCCAGCAGTGAAGCCGGGTGGTCTGGCTACACCTTC.

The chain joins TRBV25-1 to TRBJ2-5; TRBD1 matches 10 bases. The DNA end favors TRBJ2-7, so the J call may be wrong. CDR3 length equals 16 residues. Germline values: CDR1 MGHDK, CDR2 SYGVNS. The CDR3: CASSEYGTGVPYEQYF. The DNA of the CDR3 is TGTGCCAGCAGTGAATACGGGACAGGGGTCCCCTACGAGCAGTACTTC.

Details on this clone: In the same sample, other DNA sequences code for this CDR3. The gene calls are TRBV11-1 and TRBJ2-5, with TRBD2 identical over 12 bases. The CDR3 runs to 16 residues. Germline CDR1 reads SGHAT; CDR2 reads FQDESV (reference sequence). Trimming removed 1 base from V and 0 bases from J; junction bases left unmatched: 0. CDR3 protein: CASSLGTSGDQETQYF. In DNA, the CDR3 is TGTGCCAGCAGCTTAGGGACTAGCGGGGACCAAGAGACCCAGTACTTC.

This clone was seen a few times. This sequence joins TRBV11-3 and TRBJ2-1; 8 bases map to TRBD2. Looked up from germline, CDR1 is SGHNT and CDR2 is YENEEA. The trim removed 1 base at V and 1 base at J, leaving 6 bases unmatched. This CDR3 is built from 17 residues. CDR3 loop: CASSLGGGLGSYNEQFF. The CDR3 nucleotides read TGTGCCAGCAGCTTAGGAGGGGGACTAGGGTCCTACAATGAGCAGTTCTTC.

The CDR3: CSVERGTDTQYF. For the CDR3, the DNA is TGCAGCGTTGAAAGGGGCACAGATACGCAGTATTTT. This chain joins TRBV29-1 and TRBJ2-3, with D hard to call. Germline loops: CDR1 SQVTM, CDR2 ANQGSEA. The CDR3 totals 12 residues. Trimming removed 2 bases from V and 1 base from J, with 4 bases in between.

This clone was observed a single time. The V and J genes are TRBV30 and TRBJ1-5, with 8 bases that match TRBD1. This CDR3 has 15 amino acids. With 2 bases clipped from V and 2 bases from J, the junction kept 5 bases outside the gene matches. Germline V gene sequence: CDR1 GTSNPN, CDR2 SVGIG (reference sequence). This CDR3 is CAWSRTTGGNQPQHF. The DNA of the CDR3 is TGTGCCTGGAGTCGAACGACAGGGGGCAATCAGCCCCAGCATTTT.

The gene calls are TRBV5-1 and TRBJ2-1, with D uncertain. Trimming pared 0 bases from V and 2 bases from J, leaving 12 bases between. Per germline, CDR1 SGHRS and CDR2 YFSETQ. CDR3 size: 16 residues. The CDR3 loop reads CASSLVRSGTYNEQFF. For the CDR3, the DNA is TGCGCCAGCAGCTTGGTGAGGTCAGGAACCTACAATGAGCAGTTCTTC.

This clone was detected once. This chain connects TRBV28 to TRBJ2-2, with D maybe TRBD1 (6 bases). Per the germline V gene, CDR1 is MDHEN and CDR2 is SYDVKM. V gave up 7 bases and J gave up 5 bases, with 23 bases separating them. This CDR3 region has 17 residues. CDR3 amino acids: CASTPQGRLRGTGELFF. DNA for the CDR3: TGTGCCAGCACCCCACAAGGGAGACTGAGGGGGACCGGGGAGCTGTTTTTT. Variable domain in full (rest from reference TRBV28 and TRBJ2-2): DVKVTQSSRYLVKRTGEKVFLECVQDMDHENMFWYRQDPGLGLRLIYFSYDVKMKEKGDIPEGYSVSREKKERFSLILESASTNQTSMYLCASTPQGRLRGTGELFFGEGSRLTVL.

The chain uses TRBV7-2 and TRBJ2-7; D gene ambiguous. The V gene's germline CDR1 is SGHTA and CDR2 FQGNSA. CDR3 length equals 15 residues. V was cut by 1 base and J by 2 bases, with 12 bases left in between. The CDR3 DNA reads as TGTGCCAGCAGCTTAGATTGGCCGGCCACCTACGAGCAGTACTTC. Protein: CASSLDWPATYEQYF.

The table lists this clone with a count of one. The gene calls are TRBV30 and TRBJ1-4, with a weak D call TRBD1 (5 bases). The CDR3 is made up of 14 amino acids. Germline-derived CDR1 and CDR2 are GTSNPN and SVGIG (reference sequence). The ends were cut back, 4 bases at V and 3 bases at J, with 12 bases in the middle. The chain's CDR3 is CAWMRGSANEKLFF. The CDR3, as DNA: TGTGCCTGGATGAGGGGCTCTGCTAATGAAAAACTGTTTTTT. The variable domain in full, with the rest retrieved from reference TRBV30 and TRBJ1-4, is SQTIHQWPATLVQPVGSPLSLECTVEGTSNPNLYWYRQAAGRGLQLLFYSVGIGQISSEVPQNLSASRPQDRQFILSSKKLLLSDSGFYLCAWMRGSANEKLFFGSGTQLSVL.

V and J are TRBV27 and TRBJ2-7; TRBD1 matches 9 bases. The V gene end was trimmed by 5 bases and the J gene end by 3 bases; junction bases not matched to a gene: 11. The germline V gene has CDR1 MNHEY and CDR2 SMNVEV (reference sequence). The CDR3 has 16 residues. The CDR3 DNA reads TGTGCCAGCAGTACCTCCCCGGGACAGGGAAACTACGAGCAGTACTTC. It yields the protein CASSTSPGQGNYEQYF.

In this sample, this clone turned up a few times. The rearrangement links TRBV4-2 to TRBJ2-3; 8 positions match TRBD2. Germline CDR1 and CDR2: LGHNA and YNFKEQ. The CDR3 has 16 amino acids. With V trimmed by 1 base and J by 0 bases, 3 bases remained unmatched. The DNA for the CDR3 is TGTGCCAGCAGCCAAGGGTTAGCGGGGAGCACAGATACGCAGTATTTT. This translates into CASSQGLAGSTDTQYF.

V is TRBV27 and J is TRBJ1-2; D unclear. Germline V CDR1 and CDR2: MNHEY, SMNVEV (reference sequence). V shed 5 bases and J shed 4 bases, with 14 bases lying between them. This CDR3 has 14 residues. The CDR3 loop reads CASSRTAVSYGYTF. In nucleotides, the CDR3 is TGTGCCAGCAGTCGGACGGCTGTCAGCTATGGCTACACCTTC.

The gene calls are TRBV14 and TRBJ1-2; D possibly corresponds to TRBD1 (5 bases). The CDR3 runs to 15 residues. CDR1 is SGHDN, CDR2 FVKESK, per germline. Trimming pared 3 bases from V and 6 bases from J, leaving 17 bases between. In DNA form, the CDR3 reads TGTGCCAGCAGCCAGTGGAACAGGCCTCAGGATGGCTACACCTTC. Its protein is CASSQWNRPQDGYTF.

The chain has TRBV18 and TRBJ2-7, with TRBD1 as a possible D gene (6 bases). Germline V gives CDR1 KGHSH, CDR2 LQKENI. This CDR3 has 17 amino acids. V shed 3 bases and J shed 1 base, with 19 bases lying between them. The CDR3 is CASSPQTAGAGSYEQYF. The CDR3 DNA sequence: TGTGCCAGCTCACCCCAAACTGCAGGGGCTGGATCCTACGAGCAGTACTTC.

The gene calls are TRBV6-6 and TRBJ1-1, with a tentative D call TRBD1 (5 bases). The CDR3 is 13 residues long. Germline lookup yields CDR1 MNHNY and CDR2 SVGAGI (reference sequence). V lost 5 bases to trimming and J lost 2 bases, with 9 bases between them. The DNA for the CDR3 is TGTGCCAGCAGTATCGGGACTAACACTGAAGCTTTCTTT. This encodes CASSIGTNTEAFF.

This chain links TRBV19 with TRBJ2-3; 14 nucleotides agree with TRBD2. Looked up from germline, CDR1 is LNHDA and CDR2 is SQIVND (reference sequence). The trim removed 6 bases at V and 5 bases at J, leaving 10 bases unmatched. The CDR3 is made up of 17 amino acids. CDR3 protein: CASSPSGLAGVVDTQYF. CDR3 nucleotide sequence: TGTGCCAGTAGCCCCTCGGGACTAGCGGGAGTTGTAGATACGCAGTATTTT.

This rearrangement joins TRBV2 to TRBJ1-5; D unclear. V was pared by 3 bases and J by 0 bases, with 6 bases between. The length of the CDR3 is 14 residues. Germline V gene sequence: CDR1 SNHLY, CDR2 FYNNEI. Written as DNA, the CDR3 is TGTGCCAGCAGTGACAAGGCTAGCAATCAGCCCCAGCATTTT. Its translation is CASSDKASNQPQHF.

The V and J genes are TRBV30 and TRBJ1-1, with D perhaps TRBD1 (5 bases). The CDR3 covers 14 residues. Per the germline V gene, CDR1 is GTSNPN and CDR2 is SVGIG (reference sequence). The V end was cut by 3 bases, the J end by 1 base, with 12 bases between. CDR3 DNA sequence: TGTGCCTGGAGAGCCGGGACCTCGAACACTGAAGCTTTCTTT. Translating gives CAWRAGTSNTEAFF.

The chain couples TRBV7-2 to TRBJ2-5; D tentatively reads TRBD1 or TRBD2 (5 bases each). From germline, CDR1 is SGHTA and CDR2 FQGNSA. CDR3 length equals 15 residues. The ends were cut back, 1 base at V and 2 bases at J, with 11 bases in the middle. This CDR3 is CASSLEGTRQETQYF. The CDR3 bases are TGTGCCAGCAGCTTAGAAGGGACGCGACAAGAGACCCAGTACTTC.

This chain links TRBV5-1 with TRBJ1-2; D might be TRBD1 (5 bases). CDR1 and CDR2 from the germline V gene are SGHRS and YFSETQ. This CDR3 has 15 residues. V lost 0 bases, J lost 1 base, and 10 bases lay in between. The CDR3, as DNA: TGCGCCAGCAGCTTGGACCCAGGGAATAACTATGGCTACACCTTC. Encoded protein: CASSLDPGNNYGYTF.

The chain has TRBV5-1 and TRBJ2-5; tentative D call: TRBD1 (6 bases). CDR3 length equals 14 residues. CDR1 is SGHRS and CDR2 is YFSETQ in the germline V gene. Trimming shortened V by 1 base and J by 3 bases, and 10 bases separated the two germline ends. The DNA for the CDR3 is TGCGCCAGCAGCTTGTATACAGGGAAAGAGACCCAGTACTTC. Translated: CASSLYTGKETQYF.

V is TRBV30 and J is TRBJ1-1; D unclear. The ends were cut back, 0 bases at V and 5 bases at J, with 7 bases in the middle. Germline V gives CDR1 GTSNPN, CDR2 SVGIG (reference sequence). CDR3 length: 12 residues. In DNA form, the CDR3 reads TGTGCCTGGAGTGTACTTAGTACTGAAGCTTTCTTT. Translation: CAWSVLSTEAFF.

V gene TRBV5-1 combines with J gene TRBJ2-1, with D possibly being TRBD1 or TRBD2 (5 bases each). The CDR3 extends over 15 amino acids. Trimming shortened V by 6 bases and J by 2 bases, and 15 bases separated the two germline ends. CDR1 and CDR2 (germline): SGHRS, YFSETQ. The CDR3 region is CASNVGGGAYNEQFF. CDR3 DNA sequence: TGCGCCAGCAACGTGGGTGGGGGAGCCTACAATGAGCAGTTCTTC.

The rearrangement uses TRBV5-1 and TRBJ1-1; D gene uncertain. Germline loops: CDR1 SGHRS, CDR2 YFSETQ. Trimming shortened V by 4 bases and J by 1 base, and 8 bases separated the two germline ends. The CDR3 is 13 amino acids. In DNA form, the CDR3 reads TGCGCCAGCAGCCAGGAGGGGAACACTGAAGCTTTCTTT. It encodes CASSQEGNTEAFF. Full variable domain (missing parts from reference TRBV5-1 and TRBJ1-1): KAGVTQTPRYLIKTRGQQVTLSCSPISGHRSVSWYQQTPGQGLQFLFEYFSETQRNKGNFPGRFSGRQFSNSRSEMNVSTLELGDSALYLCASSQEGNTEAFFGQGTRLTVV.

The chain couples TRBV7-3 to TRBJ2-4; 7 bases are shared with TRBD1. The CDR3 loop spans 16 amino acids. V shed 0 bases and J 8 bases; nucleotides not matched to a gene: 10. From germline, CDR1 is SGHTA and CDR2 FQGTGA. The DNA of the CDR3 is TGTGCCAGCAGCTTAACAAGGACAGGTAGTACGGACATTCAGTACTTC. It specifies CASSLTRTGSTDIQYF.

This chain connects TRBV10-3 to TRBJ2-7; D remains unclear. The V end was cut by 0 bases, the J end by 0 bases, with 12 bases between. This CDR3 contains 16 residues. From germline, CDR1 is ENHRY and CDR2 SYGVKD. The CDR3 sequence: CAISESAGPISYEQYF. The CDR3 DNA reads TGTGCCATCAGTGAGTCTGCAGGCCCGATCTCCTACGAGCAGTACTTC.

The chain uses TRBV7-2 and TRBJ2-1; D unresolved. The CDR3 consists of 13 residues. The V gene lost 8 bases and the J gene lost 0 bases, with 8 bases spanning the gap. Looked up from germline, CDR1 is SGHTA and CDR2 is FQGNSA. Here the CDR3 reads CASGLSSYNEQFF. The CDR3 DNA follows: TGTGCCAGCGGGCTGAGCTCCTACAATGAGCAGTTCTTC.

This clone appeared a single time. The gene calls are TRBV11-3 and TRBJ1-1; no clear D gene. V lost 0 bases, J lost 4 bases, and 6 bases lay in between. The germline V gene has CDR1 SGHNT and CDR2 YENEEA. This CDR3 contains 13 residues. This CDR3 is CASSLDPFTEAFF. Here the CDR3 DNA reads TGTGCCAGCAGCTTAGATCCTTTCACTGAAGCTTTCTTT.

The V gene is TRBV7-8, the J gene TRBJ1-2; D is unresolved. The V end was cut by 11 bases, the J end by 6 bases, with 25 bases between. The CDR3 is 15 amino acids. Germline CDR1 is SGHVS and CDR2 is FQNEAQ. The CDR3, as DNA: TGTGCCTCTTCCTCGGGCTCCCTCCTCGGGGATGGCTACACCTTC. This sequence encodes CASSSGSLLGDGYTF.

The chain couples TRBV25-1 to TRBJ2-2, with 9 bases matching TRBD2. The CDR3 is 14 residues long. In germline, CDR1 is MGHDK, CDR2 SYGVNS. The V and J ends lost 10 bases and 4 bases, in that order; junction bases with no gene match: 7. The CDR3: CATRTSEFTGELFF. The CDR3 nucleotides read TGTGCCACTCGGACTAGCGAGTTCACCGGGGAGCTGTTTTTT.